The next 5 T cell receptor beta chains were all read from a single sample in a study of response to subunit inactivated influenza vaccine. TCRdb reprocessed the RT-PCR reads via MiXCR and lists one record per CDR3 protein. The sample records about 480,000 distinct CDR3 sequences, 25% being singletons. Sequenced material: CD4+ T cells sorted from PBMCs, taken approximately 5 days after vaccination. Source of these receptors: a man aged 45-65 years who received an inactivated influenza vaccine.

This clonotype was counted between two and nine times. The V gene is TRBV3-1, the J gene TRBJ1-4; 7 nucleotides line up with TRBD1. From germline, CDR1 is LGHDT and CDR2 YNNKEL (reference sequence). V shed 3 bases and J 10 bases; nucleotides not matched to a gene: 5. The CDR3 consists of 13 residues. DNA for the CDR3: TGTGCCAGCAGCCATGGACAGGTCCTAAAACTGTTTTTT. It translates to CASSHGQVLKLFF.

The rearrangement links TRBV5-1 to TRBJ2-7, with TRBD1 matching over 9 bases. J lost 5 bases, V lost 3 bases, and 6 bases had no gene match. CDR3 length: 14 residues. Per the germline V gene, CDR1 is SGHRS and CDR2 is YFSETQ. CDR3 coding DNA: TGCGCCAGCAGCTCGGGACAGGGAGAACACGAGCAGTACTTC. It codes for CASSSGQGEHEQYF.

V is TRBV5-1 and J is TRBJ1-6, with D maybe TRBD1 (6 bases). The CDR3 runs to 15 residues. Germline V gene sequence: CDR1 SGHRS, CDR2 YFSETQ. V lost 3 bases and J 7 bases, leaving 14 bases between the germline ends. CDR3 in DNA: TGCGCCAGCAGCTCTCGAGCGGGGGGCAATTCACCCCTCCACTTT. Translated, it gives CASSSRAGGNSPLHF.

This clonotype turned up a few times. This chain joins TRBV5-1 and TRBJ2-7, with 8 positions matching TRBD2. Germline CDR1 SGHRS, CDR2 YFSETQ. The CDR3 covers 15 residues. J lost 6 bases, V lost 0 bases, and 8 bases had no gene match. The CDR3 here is CASSLAGTSGTEQYF. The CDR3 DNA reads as TGCGCCAGCAGCTTGGCAGGGACTAGTGGAACCGAGCAGTACTTC.

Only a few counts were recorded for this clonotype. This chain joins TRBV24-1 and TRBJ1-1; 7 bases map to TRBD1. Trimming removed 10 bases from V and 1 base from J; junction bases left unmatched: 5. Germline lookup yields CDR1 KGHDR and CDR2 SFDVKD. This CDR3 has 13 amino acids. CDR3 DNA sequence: TGTGCCACAGGGGACAGAGAGAACACTGAAGCTTTCTTT. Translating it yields CATGDRENTEAFF.